Below, one T cell receptor (beta chain) is given with its context. This clonotype was seen more than once but under ten times. The clone's antigen remains unknown. No much larger clonotype is one base removed from it; base qualities were not supplied. These data are taken from a study of T-cell memory formation after mild COVID-19 (dated by TCRdb to the early 2020s). The study in broad terms: TCR sequence clusters from the two donors were largely donor specific. The cohort comprised two young, previously healthy adult volunteers, one female and one male. Longitudinal TCRalpha and TCRbeta repertoire sequencing tracked T-cell clones expanding and contracting after mild COVID-19 in a couple of donors.

Study-wide findings and limitations: Contracting CD4+ clones turned up mainly in the CM and EM memory subsets, whereas EMRA was where CD8+ clones were enriched. Clones contracting from day 15 to 85 had balanced CD4/CD8 phenotypes, while a second wave expanding from day 15 to 37 was biased towards CD4+. Some responding clones were detected in pre-infection memory, which suggested that pre-existing cross-reactive memory T cells had joined the SARS-CoV-2 response. SARS-CoV-2 specificity of the second-wave clones peaking on day 37 was not confirmed. Only a couple of mild cases were covered by the study, and larger cohorts that include severe cases with pre-infection samples were considered necessary.

From the germline V gene (reference sequence), CDR1 is LNHNV and CDR2 is YYDKDF. Including the terminal cysteine and phenylalanine, the CDR3 comprises 13 residues. CDR3 DNA is the only sequence kept; it has 39 bases, read in frame from the first base. Trimming costs V 6 bases and J 1 base, and their ends lie 9 bases apart. TCRdb lists the instrument as Illumina NovaSeq 6000. cDNA libraries for TCRalpha and TCRbeta were prepared by 5'RACE using constant-segment primers, with sample barcodes and unique molecular identifiers added. Trizol reagent was used to extract RNA from every sample. Library amplification was performed in two PCR steps, and a second sample barcode and Illumina TruSeq adapters were introduced in the second step. Sequencing of libraries was performed on an Illumina NovaSeq with 2 x 150 bp paired-end reads. In the authors' own workflow: Demultiplexing of reads and collapsing into UMI-guided consensus sequences were performed with migec v1.2.7. Using mixcr v2.1.11, UMI consensuses were aligned to TRA and TRB V and J templates and then assembled into clonotypes. A clonotype was counted as expanded or contracted only when both edgeR and NoisET called the clonotype significant, with the noise models trained on biological replicates. For edgeR calls, a false discovery rate-adjusted p below 0.01 and a log2 fold-change threshold of 1 were applied. As an exploratory analysis of dynamics, max-normalized trajectories of the 1000 most abundant clonotypes were examined by PCA with hierarchical clustering. Separately sequenced CD4+ and CD8+ repertoires were used to assign the CD4 or CD8 phenotype of responding clones. Using fastp at Q25 and MiXCR, TCRdb reprocessed the public reads and kept productive beta chains. Every entry covers one CDR3 protein and lists the most common genes and DNA from its rows. TCRdb, rather than the study authors, made the V and J calls. The sample has 260,000 or so distinct CDR3 sequences on record, 16% of them singletons. The top ten hold around 20% of the sample.

Ficoll-Paque density gradient centrifugation was the method used to isolate PBMCs. The sample comprised PBMCs or a T cell subset sorted from them (not recorded which). The sequence was collected from a man aged 18 to 30 who had mild COVID-19 (a few samples of this study predate the infection). The sample titles of this study are shuffled in the database, so cell type and time point are left out; the donor was told from shared clones. The chain employs TRBV15 and TRBJ1-1, with the identity of the D gene unclear. The DNA is as follows: TGTGCCACCAGGGGCGGGGAGAACACTGAAGCTTTCTTT. Its product reads: CATRGGENTEAFF.